The 18 T cell receptor beta chains below all came from one sample that was sequenced in a study of cytomegalovirus exposure and HLA in healthy donors. PCR primers comprised 60 Vbeta and 13 Jbeta primers. Measured with immunoSEQ multiplex PCR; TCRdb has only the in-frame clones, and not every one. This repertoire includes around 150,000 clones. Input material: PBMCs. Receptor source: a man under 40 in good health and CMV-seronegative.

DNA for the CDR3: TGTGCCATCAGTGAGTCCGGGACAGCTAATTCACCCCTCCACTTT. Amino acid sequence: CAISESGTANSPLHF. The chain employs TRBV10-3 and TRBJ1-6; 7 bases fit TRBD1. V dropped 0 bases and J dropped 6; count of bases not matched to a gene: 2. CDR1 ENHRY and CDR2 SYGVKD come from the germline V gene. CDR3 length equals 15 residues.

This chain joins TRBV7-9 and TRBJ2-7, with 10 bases aligning to TRBD2. V dropped 5 bases and J dropped 3; count of bases not matched to a gene: 7. CDR3 length: 15 residues. CDR1 and CDR2 from the germline V gene are SEHNR and FQNEAQ (reference sequence). CDR3 coding DNA: TGTGCCAGCAGCGCAACGGCTAGCGGGAGCTACGAGCAGTACTTC. Translating gives CASSATASGSYEQYF.

Here the CDR3 reads CASSPQGTGGEKLFF. DNA of the CDR3: TGTGCCAGCAGCCCACAAGGGACAGGGGGTGAAAAACTGTTTTTT. The chain has TRBV5-5 and TRBJ1-4, with TRBD1 matching over 11 bases. The V and J ends lost 4 bases and 7 bases, in that order; junction bases with no gene match: 6. The germline V gene has CDR1 SGHKS and CDR2 YYEKEE (reference sequence). There are 15 residues in the CDR3.

This rearrangement joins TRBV4-1 to TRBJ2-7, with D uncertain. With 0 bases removed from V and 4 bases from J, the gap between germline ends came to 13 bases. Per germline, CDR1 MGHRA and CDR2 YSYEKL. The CDR3 is 15 residues long. Here the CDR3 reads CASSQDPVQSYEQYF. CDR3 DNA sequence: TGCGCCAGCAGCCAAGATCCGGTTCAATCATACGAGCAGTACTTC.

The chain couples TRBV4-1 to TRBJ2-7, with D perhaps matching TRBD1 (5 bases). Germline V gives CDR1 MGHRA, CDR2 YSYEKL. This CDR3 region has 16 residues. V lost 4 bases and J lost 0, with 16 bases in between. CDR3: CASSLEAAGYSYEQYF. The DNA for the CDR3 is TGCGCCAGCAGCCTCGAGGCGGCAGGGTACTCCTACGAGCAGTACTTC.

This chain links TRBV4-1 with TRBJ1-5; 9 bases are a match to TRBD1. V was clipped by 2 bases and J by 5 bases; unmatched bases: 10. This CDR3 has 17 amino acids. CDR1 and CDR2 (germline): MGHRA, YSYEKL. CDR3 nucleotide sequence: TGCGCCAGCAGCCAAACCCTCCGTGGGACAGGGTATCAGCCCCAGCATTTT. It encodes CASSQTLRGTGYQPQHF.

This chain joins TRBV25-1 and TRBJ1-2; D possibly corresponds to TRBD1 (5 bases). The CDR3 loop spans 13 amino acids. The germline CDR1 and CDR2 sequences are MGHDK and SYGVNS. Trimming removed 4 bases at V and 4 bases at J, with 10 bases between. The chain's CDR3 is CASSVTDSYGYTF. The CDR3 DNA is TGTGCCAGCAGTGTAACCGACAGCTATGGCTACACCTTC.

The rearrangement links TRBV4-3 to TRBJ2-7, with 8 bases fitting TRBD2. CDR1 LGHNA and CDR2 YSLEER come from the germline V gene. The CDR3 runs 15 residues. V lost 4 bases, J lost 2 bases, and 7 bases stayed unmatched. This CDR3 reads CASSRSSGSPYEQYF. The CDR3, as DNA: TGCGCCAGCAGCCGGTCCAGCGGGAGTCCCTACGAGCAGTACTTC.

This chain connects TRBV7-3 to TRBJ1-1; D unresolved. Trimming shortened V by 4 bases and J by 3 bases, and 12 bases separated the two germline ends. This CDR3 contains 14 residues. Germline CDR1 and CDR2: SGHTA and FQGTGA. This CDR3 is CASSSSNQDTEAFF. The CDR3 DNA reads TGTGCCAGCAGCTCGTCTAATCAAGACACTGAAGCTTTCTTT. Complete variable domain (other parts from reference TRBV7-3 and TRBJ1-1): GAGVSQTPSNKVTEKGKYVELRCDPISGHTALYWYRQSLGQGPEFLIYFQGTGAADDSGLPNDRFFAVRPEGSVSTLKIQRTERGDSAVYLCASSSSNQDTEAFFGQGTRLTVV.

The chain uses TRBV10-3 and TRBJ2-7, with TRBD2 matching 9 bases. V lost 6 bases and J lost 5; bases outside the gene matches: 5. The CDR3 loop spans 13 amino acids. In germline, CDR1 is ENHRY, CDR2 SYGVKD. The CDR3 region has the DNA TGTGCCATCAGGGTAGCGGGAGTTGACGAGCAGTACTTC. Its translation: CAIRVAGVDEQYF.

The chain has TRBV28 and TRBJ1-2; 7 bases fit TRBD1. The CDR3 runs to 13 residues. Germline-derived CDR1 and CDR2 are MDHEN and SYDVKM. Unmatched junction bases numbered 1, after V lost 2 bases and J lost 4 bases. CDR3 in DNA: TGTGCCAGCAGTTTACAGGGGGGCTATGGCTACACCTTC. Translation: CASSLQGGYGYTF.

V and J are TRBV5-1 and TRBJ2-3; TRBD2 matches 10 bases. This CDR3 comprises 15 residues. Germline-derived CDR1 and CDR2 are SGHRS and YFSETQ. V was pared by 0 bases and J by 4 bases, with 2 bases of the junction left unmatched. The CDR3 nucleotides are TGCGCCAGCAGCTTGGCTAGCGGGAGTGCAGATACGCAGTATTTT. Translating gives CASSLASGSADTQYF.

The chain carries TRBV18 and TRBJ2-3, with D possibly TRBD1 on 6 matching bases. In germline, CDR1 is KGHSH, CDR2 LQKENI. V lost 3 bases and J lost 3, with 13 bases in between. This CDR3 has 15 residues. In nucleotides, the CDR3 is TGTGCCAGCTCACCTGCGCAGGGGTGGACAGATACGCAGTATTTT. Translation: CASSPAQGWTDTQYF.

As to this clone: At one of its ends the junction is not consistent with the germline gene, which may arise from a read error. This chain joins TRBV19 and TRBJ1-1; 7 bases line up with TRBD1. CDR3 length: 17 residues. The germline V gene encodes CDR1 LNHDA and CDR2 SQIVND (reference sequence). The DNA of the CDR3 is TGTGCCAGTAATATACGGAGACAGGGCCTAAAGAACACTGAAGCTTTCTTT. Translation gives CASNIRRQGLKNTEAFF.

V and J are TRBV9 and TRBJ1-2; 11 bases map to TRBD1. Germline CDR1 is SGDLS and CDR2 is YYNGEE. The CDR3 has 15 amino acids. Trimming cost V 0 bases and J 6 bases; bases outside gene matches: 4. For the CDR3, the DNA is TGTGCCAGCAGCGTAGGGACAGGGGGCGGCGATGGCTACACCTTC. It is translated as CASSVGTGGGDGYTF.

The V call is TRBV29-1, the J call TRBJ1-4; D may be TRBD1 (6 bases). This CDR3 comprises 11 residues. Trimming removed 7 bases from V and 6 bases from J, with 9 bases in between. CDR1 and CDR2 (germline): SQVTM, ANQGSEA. Written as DNA, the CDR3 is TGCAGCGGACAGGAGGATGAAAAACTGTTTTTT. Its translation: CSGQEDEKLFF. Full variable domain (outside the CDR3, taken from reference TRBV29-1 and TRBJ1-4): SAVISQKPSRDICQRGTSLTIQCQVDSQVTMMFWYRQQPGQSLTLIATANQGSEATYESGFVIDKFPISRPNLTFSTLTVSNMSPEDSSIYLCSGQEDEKLFFGSGTQLSVL.

The chain carries TRBV28 and TRBJ2-5, with 10 bases fitting TRBD2. The germline CDR1 and CDR2 sequences are MDHEN and SYDVKM. The CDR3 spans 17 residues. The V segment lost 7 bases and the J segment 2 bases; nucleotides outside the gene matches: 13. The CDR3 loop is CASTNLKLAGVQETQYF. Here the CDR3 DNA reads TGTGCCAGCACGAACCTGAAGCTAGCGGGAGTACAAGAGACCCAGTACTTC.

The chain links TRBV5-1 to TRBJ1-4; D is undetermined. Trimming took 4 bases from V and 8 from J, leaving 15 bases between them. This CDR3 comprises 14 residues. In germline, CDR1 is SGHRS, CDR2 YFSETQ. The CDR3 coding sequence is TGCGCCAGCAGCCTGGCCACAATGGGCGAAAAACTGTTTTTT. Protein: CASSLATMGEKLFF.